One T cell receptor (beta chain) is described in this entry. Its antigen is unknown. TCRdb called the 5' RACE reads again in MiXCR, with one record for every CDR3 protein. This sample carries about 300,000 distinct CDR3 sequences, 9% to 15% of them seen once, and the ten largest clones take around 7.2%. This sample is drawn from a study of identical twins. There were only healthy Caucasians among the donors. Whole-study results and caveats: Weaker excess twin sharing was seen among beta out-of-frame sequences.

V lost 2 bases, J lost 3 bases, and 8 bases lay in between. The CDR3 has 13 residues. The V gene's germline CDR1 is LNHNV and CDR2 YYDKDF (reference sequence). The sample also formed part of further work on yellow fever vaccine responses in identical twins. Per that study: Twins reportedly had a vaccine T cell response that seemed partly convergent, partly personalized.

The rearrangement uses TRBV15 and TRBJ2-7; D gene ambiguous. Sequencing was performed on CD8+ T cells sorted from blood. This clonotype originated in a woman aged 18-29 years in good health. The DNA of the CDR3 is TGTGCCACCAGCAGACACACGGACTACGAGCAGTACTTC. Its translation is CATSRHTDYEQYF.